Described below is a single TCR beta chain sequence and its context. This table comes from immunoSEQ multiplex PCR, and its TCRdb copy is limited to in-frame clones, with some not included. The sample lists about 260,000 clones, 80% to 90% occurring once. Looked up from germline, CDR1 is MNHEY and CDR2 is SVGEGT. V shed 3 bases and J shed 14 bases, with 13 bases lying between them. The CDR3 is 12 residues long. This entry belongs to a study of blood T cell repertoires in COVID-19. This sequence joins TRBV6-2 or TRBV6-3 and TRBJ2-2; a weak D match, TRBD2 (5 bases). The sample consisted of peripheral blood. The sequence derives from a woman in her forties who had recovered from COVID-19. CDR3 nucleotides: TGTGCCAGCAGTTATAATACCGGGAACCTGTTTTTT. Its protein product is CASSYNTGNLFF.